Listed below are T cell receptor beta chains from one sample, sequenced in a study of shared clonotypes between healthy human individuals. Here immunoSEQ multiplex PCR was the method, and the copy in TCRdb shows in-frame clones only, minus some. The sample gives about 2.1 million clones, just over 90% of which show up once; about 1.7% is in the top ten. The sample taken for sequencing was naive CD8+ T cells from PBMCs. The receptors were gathered from a man between 18 and 35 years old in good health. Some clones in this sample may be carry-over from other donors' samples. The CDR3 runs from the conserved cysteine through the conserved F or W. A D gene is named only where the DNA matches it firmly. The size field is filled for only some rows; it gives once, few, many or a size class.

D: -; J: TRBJ2-3; V: TRBV27; size: -; length: 15; CDR3: CASSLYVQVTDTQYF; DNA: TGTGCCAGCAGTTTATATGTCCAGGTCACAGATACGCAGTATTTT
D: TRBD2; J: TRBJ2-7; V: TRBV27; size: -; length: 13; CDR3: CASSLRGDYEQYF; DNA: TGTGCCAGCAGTCTGCGGGGGGACTACGAGCAGTACTTC
D: TRBD1; J: TRBJ1-5; V: TRBV4-1; size: -; length: 15; CDR3: CASSQEGQGHQPQHF; DNA: TGCGCCAGCAGCCAAGAGGGACAGGGTCATCAGCCCCAGCATTTT
D: -; J: TRBJ1-1; V: TRBV14; size: -; length: 15; CDR3: CASSRARMENTEAFF; DNA: TGTGCCAGCAGCCGGGCCCGGATGGAGAACACTGAAGCTTTCTTT
D: TRBD1; J: TRBJ2-1; V: TRBV27; size: -; length: 15; CDR3: CASWIRDRGYNEQFF; DNA: TGTGCCAGCTGGATCCGGGACAGGGGCTACAATGAGCAGTTCTTC
D: TRBD1; J: TRBJ2-7; V: TRBV27; size: -; length: 14; CDR3: CASSMTGSSYEQYF; DNA: TGTGCCAGCAGTATGACAGGGAGCTCCTACGAGCAGTACTTC
D: -; J: TRBJ2-3; V: TRBV7-9; size: -; length: 12; CDR3: CASSPGQDTQYF; DNA: TGTGCCAGCAGCCCCGGACAAGATACGCAGTATTTT
D: -; J: TRBJ1-4; V: TRBV5-6; size: -; length: 13; CDR3: CASSFRHVEKLFF; DNA: TGTGCCAGCAGCTTCCGGCACGTCGAAAAACTGTTTTTT
D: -; J: TRBJ1-2; V: TRBV4-2; size: -; length: 14; CDR3: CASSQDYSGYGYTF; DNA: TGTGCCAGCAGCCAAGATTATTCAGGATATGGCTACACCTTC
D: TRBD2; J: TRBJ2-2; V: TRBV4-3; size: -; length: 18; CDR3: CASSQDRLGEGHTGELFF; DNA: TGCGCCAGCAGCCAAGACCGGCTCGGGGAGGGACACACCGGGGAGCTGTTTTTT
D: -; J: TRBJ2-7; V: TRBV7-9; size: -; length: 13; CDR3: CASSLGAPYEQYF; DNA: TGTGCCAGCAGCTTAGGGGCCCCCTACGAGCAGTACTTC
D: TRBD2; J: TRBJ2-1; V: TRBV27; size: -; length: 16; CDR3: CASSLSAGEKGNEQFF; DNA: TGTGCCAGCAGTTTATCCGCGGGGGAGAAGGGGAATGAGCAGTTCTTC
D: TRBD2; J: TRBJ2-1; V: TRBV4-2; size: -; length: 17; CDR3: CASSQEATSVNYNEQFF; DNA: TGTGCCAGCAGCCAAGAGGCGACTAGCGTAAACTACAATGAGCAGTTCTTC
D: -; J: TRBJ2-1; V: TRBV9; size: -; length: 14; CDR3: CASTGSGSYNEQFF; DNA: TGTGCCAGCACAGGGAGCGGTTCCTACAATGAGCAGTTCTTC
D: -; J: TRBJ2-6; V: TRBV27; size: -; length: 13; CDR3: CASSFSGANVLTF; DNA: TGTGCCAGCTCCTTCTCTGGGGCCAACGTCCTGACTTTC
D: -; J: TRBJ2-3; V: TRBV13; size: once; length: 15; CDR3: CASSDLAPRGDTQYF; DNA: TGTGCCAGCAGCGACCTAGCGCCACGAGGAGATACGCAGTATTTT
D: -; J: TRBJ1-5; V: TRBV4-2; size: -; length: 16; CDR3: CASSQDGFTSNQPQHF; DNA: TGTGCCAGCAGCCAAGATGGTTTCACGAGCAATCAGCCCCAGCATTTT
D: -; J: TRBJ2-2; V: TRBV4-2; size: -; length: 17; CDR3: CASSQEGEAIGSGELFF; DNA: TGTGCCAGCAGCCAAGAGGGGGAAGCGATAGGGTCCGGGGAGCTGTTTTTT
D: -; J: TRBJ2-3; V: TRBV28; size: -; length: 13; CDR3: CASRWGYTDTQYF; DNA: TGTGCCAGCAGGTGGGGCTACACAGATACGCAGTATTTT
D: -; J: TRBJ2-3; V: TRBV12-5; size: -; length: 13; CDR3: CASGSRFTDTQYF; DNA: TGTGCTAGTGGTTCCCGATTTACAGATACGCAGTATTTT
D: -; J: TRBJ2-7; V: TRBV15; size: -; length: 13; CDR3: CATSRSTGYEQYF; DNA: TGTGCCACCAGCAGAAGTACAGGGTACGAGCAGTACTTC
D: -; J: TRBJ2-2; V: TRBV2; size: -; length: 14; CDR3: CASPGLDNTGELFF; DNA: TGTGCCAGCCCGGGACTGGATAACACCGGGGAGCTGTTTTTT
D: TRBD1; J: TRBJ2-4; V: TRBV28; size: -; length: 14; CDR3: CASTPRDSQNIQYF; DNA: TGTGCCAGCACCCCCCGGGACAGTCAAAACATTCAGTACTTC
D: -; J: TRBJ2-7; V: TRBV19; size: -; length: 15; CDR3: CASSSRASALYEQYF; DNA: TGTGCCAGTAGTTCACGGGCCTCGGCCCTCTACGAGCAGTACTTC
D: -; J: TRBJ1-2; V: TRBV30; size: -; length: 11; CDR3: CAWKKGRRGTF; DNA: TGTGCCTGGAAGAAGGGCCGCAGGGGCACCTTC
D: TRBD1; J: TRBJ2-4; V: TRBV29-1; size: -; length: 15; CDR3: CSVTWYRGDIGIQYF; DNA: TGCAGCGTCACATGGTACAGGGGCGATATCGGCATTCAGTACTTC
D: -; J: TRBJ1-5; V: TRBV27; size: -; length: 14; CDR3: CASSLQGINQPQHF; DNA: TGTGCCAGCAGTTTGCAGGGGATCAATCAGCCCCAGCATTTT
D: -; J: TRBJ1-1; V: TRBV30; size: -; length: 12; CDR3: CAWSPENTEAFF; DNA: TGTGCCTGGAGTCCAGAGAACACTGAAGCTTTCTTT
D: TRBD1; J: TRBJ1-3; V: TRBV7-2; size: -; length: 17; CDR3: CASSRPVQGANGNTIYF; DNA: TGTGCCAGCAGCCGCCCCGTTCAGGGGGCGAACGGAAACACCATATATTTT
D: -; J: TRBJ2-1; V: TRBV21-1; size: -; length: 15; CDR3: CASRCPRGVQHEQFF; DNA: TGTGCCTCCCGTTGTCCCCGAGGTGTCCAGCATGAGCAGTTCTTC
D: -; J: TRBJ1-1; V: TRBV27; size: once; length: 13; CDR3: CASSPVRGTEAFF; DNA: TGTGCCAGCAGTCCGGTACGGGGCACTGAAGCTTTCTTT